This TCR beta chain was observed in a study of T cells in tumors and immune-related adverse events (dated by TCRdb to 2020 to 2022). In the case of this clone: The specificity of this receptor is unknown. Within one base of it there is no much larger clone, and no base qualities were kept.

The TCR beta locus was amplified and sequenced using the immunoSEQ assay, from which bulk TCR Vbeta CDR3 data were obtained. Under the source paper's analysis protocol: Non-productive CDR3s, sequences shorter than 7 amino acids, and those not starting with C or ending with F/W were excluded. Only specimens with at least 1000 reads were analysed, and clonotypes were defined at the amino acid level. Clonality was computed as 1 minus Pielou's evenness. Library sizes were equalized by abundance-weighted random subsampling with replacement, repeated 100 times to report 95% confidence intervals. Repertoire overlap was quantified using the Morisita overlap index, and the top 40 clones per specimen were examined for overlap with the irAE. The table was pulled from immuneACCESS by TCRdb, which kept in-frame rearrangements only. Such tables lose some clones; where checked, under half of the loss comes from unresolved V genes, and the rest has no known cause. The V and J calls and clone size come from that table; D and trimming were worked out from the DNA. The sample table contains fewer than 25,000 clones; only one count was recorded for about 90% of them. The top ten clones comprise 1.3% to 1.5% of the sample.

V lost 0 bases and J lost 6 bases; the stretch between them is 6 bases long. The germline V gene supplies CDR1 WSHSY and CDR2 SAAADI. Spanning cysteine to phenylalanine, the CDR3 consists of 12 amino acids. The retained sequence is limited to the CDR3, 36 bases, with the frame set at the first base. Interpreted using the paper, the treatment or condition label stands for: nivolumab (PD-1 blockade) given before sampling. The DNeasy Blood and Tissue Kit was used to extract DNA from the formalin-fixed paraffin-embedded specimens. Recombination linked TRBV10-2 to TRBJ2-7; the D gene identity is not certain. Sequencing used lymph node tissue, obtained from a patient treated with anti-PD-1 therapy. This receptor was taken from a female donor with metastatic renal cell carcinoma. The nucleotide sequence reads TGCGCCAGCAGTGAGTCGAAAGTCGAGCAGTACTTC. Its protein reads: CASSESKVEQYF.